This T cell receptor (beta chain) is drawn from a study of shared T cell receptors in the human thymus. Repertoires were generated with immunoSEQ multiplex PCR, while TCRdb's copy carries only in-frame clones and drops some. The data show almost 550,000 clones, with approximately 78% seen just once and around 0.012% held by the top ten. The germline gives CDR1 WNHNN, CDR2 SYGVQD (reference sequence). V dropped 4 bases and J dropped 0 bases, with 10 bases sitting between them. There are 15 residues in the CDR3. A further study also used this sample, focusing on human thymus T cells.

The TCR was taken from a boy younger than two with a congenital heart defect. The chain recombines TRBV10-1 with TRBJ2-1, with D unresolved. The sequenced sample was thymocytes. For the CDR3, the DNA is TGCGCCAGCAGTGCTGTCCTGAGCTCCTACAATGAGCAGTTCTTC. As protein: CASSAVLSSYNEQFF.